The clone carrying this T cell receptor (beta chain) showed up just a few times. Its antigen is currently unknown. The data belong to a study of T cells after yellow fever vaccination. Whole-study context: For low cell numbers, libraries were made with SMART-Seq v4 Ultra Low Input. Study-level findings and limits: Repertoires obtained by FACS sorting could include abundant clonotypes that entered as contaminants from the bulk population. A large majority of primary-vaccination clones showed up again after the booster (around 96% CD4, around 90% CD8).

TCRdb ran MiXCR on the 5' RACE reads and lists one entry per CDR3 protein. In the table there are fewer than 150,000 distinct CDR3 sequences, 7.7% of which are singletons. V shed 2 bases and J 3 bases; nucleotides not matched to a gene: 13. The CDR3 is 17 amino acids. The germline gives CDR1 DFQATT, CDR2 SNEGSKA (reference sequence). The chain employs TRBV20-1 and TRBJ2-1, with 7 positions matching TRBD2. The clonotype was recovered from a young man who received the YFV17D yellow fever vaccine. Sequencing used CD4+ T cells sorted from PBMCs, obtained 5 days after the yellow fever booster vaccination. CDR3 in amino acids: CSARWVRAGDLYNEQFF. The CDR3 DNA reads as TGCAGTGCTAGATGGGTCAGGGCGGGAGACCTCTACAATGAGCAGTTCTTC.